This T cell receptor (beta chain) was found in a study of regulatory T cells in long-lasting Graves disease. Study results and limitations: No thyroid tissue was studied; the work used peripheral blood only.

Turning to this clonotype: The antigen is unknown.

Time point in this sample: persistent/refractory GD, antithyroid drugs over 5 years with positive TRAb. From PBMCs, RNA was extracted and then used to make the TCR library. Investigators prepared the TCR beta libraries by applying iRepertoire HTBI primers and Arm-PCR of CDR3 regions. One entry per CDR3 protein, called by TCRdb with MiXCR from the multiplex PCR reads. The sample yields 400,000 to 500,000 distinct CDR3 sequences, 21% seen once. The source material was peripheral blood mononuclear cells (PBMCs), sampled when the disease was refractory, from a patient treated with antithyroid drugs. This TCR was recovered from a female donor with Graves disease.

The CDR3 loop is CSVLTENTGELFF. CDR3 in DNA: TGCAGCGTCCTGACAGAGAACACCGGGGAGCTGTTTTTT. The rearrangement uses TRBV29-1 and TRBJ2-2; D possibly corresponds to TRBD1 (5 bases). The CDR3 spans 13 residues. Deletions cut 6 bases from V and 1 base from J, with 9 bases between. In germline, CDR1 is SQVTM, CDR2 ANQGSEA.